This TCR beta chain stems from a study of cytomegalovirus exposure and HLA in healthy donors. Study context: Earlier, 110 million or so unique TCR beta sequences were recovered from 200 million or so T cells by an analysis.

Study-wide results and limits: Prior analysis indicated that the majority of TCR beta V segments exhibited productivity approximately 87% or approximately 30% of the time. In a later analysis, about 17,000 TCR beta sequences were associated with HLA alleles at 0.05 false discovery rate.

60 Vbeta and 13 Jbeta primers were used in PCR. Only in-frame clones appear in the TCRdb table, and some are missing; sequencing was by immunoSEQ multiplex PCR. The sample shows hundreds of thousands of clones, roughly four fifths of them seen only once. CDR3 length equals 16 residues. Germline CDR1 reads SGHNT; CDR2 reads YYREEE (reference sequence). V lost 3 bases, J lost 0 bases, and 7 bases stayed unmatched. As regards this clone: Its antigen remains unknown.

Sequencing was carried out using PBMCs. The rearrangement joins TRBV5-4 to TRBJ2-3; 7 bases line up with TRBD1. This receptor was identified in a girl aged 2-9 years in good health and CMV-seronegative. CDR3 sequence (DNA): TGTGCCAGCAGCTCAACCGGGACAGCAAGCACAGATACGCAGTATTTT. Its protein product is CASSSTGTASTDTQYF.